The next 9 T cell receptor beta chains were all read from a single sample in a study of blood T cells in healthy people across ages. A second PCR, run for about 6 to 12 cycles, used a sample-barcoded 5' primer plus a J-beta primer mix. TCRdb itself ran the 5' RACE reads through MiXCR, one entry per CDR3 protein. The data show 1,800,000 or so distinct CDR3 sequences, 39% seen once. The sample consisted of blood. These receptor sequences come from a human donor in good health.

The count of this clonotype is one. The chain links TRBV4-1 to TRBJ1-4; D gene uncertain. Trimming left V 0 bases short and J 8 bases short, with 22 bases between. The CDR3 extends over 18 amino acids. Per germline, CDR1 MGHRA and CDR2 YSYEKL. CDR3 region: CASSQEGGTPHRGEKLFF. The CDR3 nucleotides read TGCGCCAGCAGCCAAGAAGGCGGAACCCCTCACCGAGGGGAAAAACTGTTTTTT.

This rearrangement joins TRBV20-1 to TRBJ1-2; D gene uncertain. Germline V gene sequence: CDR1 DFQATT, CDR2 SNEGSKA (reference sequence). The CDR3 contains 14 residues. Trimming shortened V by 6 bases and J by 2 bases, and 16 bases separated the two germline ends. The DNA for the CDR3 is TGCAGTGCAAACCTCCTACGGATCAACTATGGCTACACCTTC. Translating it yields CSANLLRINYGYTF.

CDR3 sequence (DNA): TGCGCCAGCAGCCAAGAATATCAAGGGATTCAATATACTCATGGGGACGAGCAGTACTTC. Translation: CASSQEYQGIQYTHGDEQYF. The rearrangement links TRBV4-3 to TRBJ2-7, with D uncertain. Germline CDR1 is LGHNA and CDR2 is YSLEER. This CDR3 comprises 20 residues. V was clipped by 0 bases and J by 5 bases, with 29 bases between them.

V is TRBV7-8 and J is TRBJ1-1; the D is unclear. The CDR3 totals 16 residues. In germline, CDR1 is SGHVS, CDR2 FQNEAQ. Trimming took off 5 bases at V and 5 bases at J, with 21 bases between the two ends. CDR3 region: CASSQPRTGSGTEAFF. The CDR3 DNA is TGTGCCAGCAGCCAACCTAGGACGGGCAGCGGGACTGAAGCTTTCTTT.

The table lists this clonotype with many counts. The chain is built from TRBV29-1 and TRBJ2-1; no definite D call. This CDR3 contains 11 residues. Trimming cost V 1 base and J 9 bases, with 7 bases left between them. Germline values: CDR1 SQVTM, CDR2 ANQGSEA. In DNA, the CDR3 is TGCAGCGTTGAAGGGGGTGGTGAGCAGTTCTTC. It codes for CSVEGGGEQFF.

This chain uses TRBV7-2 with TRBJ2-4; D is possibly TRBD1 (6 bases). The better agreement between TRBJ2-7 and the DNA end casts doubt on the J call. From germline, CDR1 is SGHTA and CDR2 FQGNSA. The CDR3 totals 17 residues. The CDR3 sequence: CASSLEIVPDRTYEQYF. DNA of the CDR3: TGTGCCAGCAGCTTAGAAATTGTCCCGGACAGAACCTACGAGCAGTACTTC.

The chain employs TRBV12-3 or TRBV12-4 and TRBJ1-1, with 7 bases aligning to TRBD1. The CDR3 totals 15 residues. V gave up 2 bases and J gave up 1 base; unmatched junction bases: 4. Here the CDR3 reads CASSLKTGPNTEAFF. As DNA, the CDR3 is TGTGCCAGCAGTTTAAAGACAGGGCCGAACACTGAAGCTTTCTTT.

The chain has TRBV9 and TRBJ1-1, with D possibly matching TRBD1 (5 bases). Germline V CDR1 and CDR2: SGDLS, YYNGEE. CDR3 length: 16 residues. V gave up 0 bases and J gave up 5 bases, with 17 bases separating them. Here the CDR3 reads CASSVGPGRTRTEAFF. The CDR3 region has the DNA TGTGCCAGCAGCGTAGGTCCAGGGAGGACGCGTACTGAAGCTTTCTTT.

The sample holds many counts of this clonotype. A read error is possible here, since a much larger clone lies one base away. The chain carries TRBV29-1 and TRBJ2-7; TRBD2 is a possible D gene (7 bases). Trimming pared 4 bases from V and 2 bases from J, leaving 18 bases between. CDR3 length: 15 residues. The germline gives CDR1 SQVTM, CDR2 ANQGSEA. CDR3 sequence (DNA): TGCAGCGTTGCACATAGGGAGGGGGAGGCCTACGAGCAGTACTTC. Translating gives CSVAHREGEAYEQYF.